The clone carrying this T cell receptor beta chain was counted between two and nine times. Antigen specificity is unknown. The germline V and J ends were trimmed by 7 bases and 4 bases, with 17 bases remaining between them. CDR1 is SNHLY, CDR2 FYNNEI, per germline. The CDR3 sequence is 14 residues long. This sample is drawn from a study of vaccination effects on CD4 cells after COVID-19. The culture ran for approximately 10 days, and then CD4+ T cells were isolated. Half-medium replacement with IL-2 medium occurred on days 3 and 7. Repertoires were generated with immunoSEQ multiplex PCR, while TCRdb's copy carries only in-frame clones and drops some. The table shows fewer than 40,000 clones, with 70% to 80% occurring only once.

Here the sequenced sample was CD4+ T cells from PBMCs cultured without peptide, taken before COVID-19 vaccination. The TCR originated in a human donor who received a COVID-19 vaccine. This sequence joins TRBV2 and TRBJ2-7; D is unclear. The CDR3 DNA is TGTGCCAGCAACTCCCGGAGTGGCGCTTACGAGCAGTACTTC. Amino acid sequence: CASNSRSGAYEQYF.